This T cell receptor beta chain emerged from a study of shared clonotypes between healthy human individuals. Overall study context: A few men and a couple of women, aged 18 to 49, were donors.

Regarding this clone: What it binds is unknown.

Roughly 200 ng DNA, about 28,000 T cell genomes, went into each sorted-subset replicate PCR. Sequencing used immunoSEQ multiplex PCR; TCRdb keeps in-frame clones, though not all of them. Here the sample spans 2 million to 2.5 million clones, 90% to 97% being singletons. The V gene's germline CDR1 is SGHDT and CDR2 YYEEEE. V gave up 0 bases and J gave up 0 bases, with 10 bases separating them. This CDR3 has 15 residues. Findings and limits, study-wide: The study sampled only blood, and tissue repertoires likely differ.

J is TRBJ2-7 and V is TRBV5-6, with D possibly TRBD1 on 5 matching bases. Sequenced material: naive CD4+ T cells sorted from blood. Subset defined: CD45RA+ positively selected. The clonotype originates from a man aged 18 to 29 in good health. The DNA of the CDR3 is TGTGCCAGCAGCTTGGAGCCTGACAGCTCCTACGAGCAGTACTTC. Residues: CASSLEPDSSYEQYF.